These 5 T cell receptor beta chains share one sample of origin, sequenced in a study of Ad26.COV2.S vaccination and SARS-CoV-2 variants. As for treatment: approximately 18 received Ad26.COV2.S at low or high dose, single or two shots; roughly five received placebo; per-sample allocation not given. Specimen acquisition occurred on day 63 following the initial vaccine or placebo injection. Profiling relied on immunoSEQ multiplex PCR, and the TCRdb table lists in-frame clones only, not all of them. This sample carries 450,000 to 550,000 clones, about 88% of them seen once, and the ten largest clones take roughly 1.7%. The material was peripheral blood, obtained in a trial of Ad26.COV2.S vaccine versus placebo. Every receptor here comes from a person aged 18 to 65 who received the Ad26.COV2.S COVID-19 vaccine or a placebo.

The chain links TRBV29-1 to TRBJ1-1, with TRBD1 matching 7 bases. The ends lost 4 bases at V and 4 bases at J; junction bases unmatched: 3. Germline loops: CDR1 SQVTM, CDR2 ANQGSEA. The CDR3 is made up of 12 amino acids. The CDR3 DNA sequence: TGCAGCGTTGTTGCAGGGGGCACTGAAGCTTTCTTT. It specifies CSVVAGGTEAFF.

V gene TRBV10-3 combines with J gene TRBJ2-7, with TRBD2 matching over 12 bases. Germline-derived CDR1 and CDR2 are ENHRY and SYGVKD. V gave up 4 bases and J gave up 1 base; unmatched junction bases: 2. The CDR3 has 15 amino acids. The CDR3 sequence is CAISGGLAGSYEQYF. CDR3 DNA: TGTGCCATCAGTGGGGGACTAGCGGGTTCCTACGAGCAGTACTTC.

This chain uses TRBV11-3 with TRBJ1-1; no clear D. The CDR3 is 13 amino acids. Trimming shortened V by 5 bases and J by 1 base, and 8 bases separated the two germline ends. The germline V gene has CDR1 SGHNT and CDR2 YENEEA. CDR3 loop: CASSTPRNTEAFF. In nucleotides, the CDR3 is TGTGCCAGCAGCACCCCCCGGAACACTGAAGCTTTCTTT.

The rearrangement uses TRBV3-1 (or the pseudogene TRBV3-2) and TRBJ1-2, with TRBD1 as a possible D gene (5 bases). Trimming cost V 0 bases and J 7 bases, with 6 bases left between them. CDR3 length: 12 residues. CDR1 LGHDT and CDR2 YNNKEL come from the germline V gene (reference sequence). CDR3 in DNA: TGTGCCAGCAGCCAAGATCAGGGTGGCTACACCTTC. This translates into CASSQDQGGYTF.

The J gene is TRBJ2-2, the V gene TRBV2; D is ambiguous. The germline V and J ends were trimmed by 6 bases and 7 bases, with 3 bases remaining between them. CDR1 is SNHLY and CDR2 is FYNNEI in the germline V gene. There are 10 residues in the CDR3. For the CDR3, the DNA is TGTGCCAGCAGGGGCGGGGAGCTGTTTTTT. Amino acid sequence: CASRGGELFF.